What follows is one T cell receptor beta chain and its context. The data derive from a study of blood T cell repertoires in COVID-19. Study information: The samples span acute and convalescent COVID-19 from the United States, Italy and Spain. From T cells, B-cell-depleted T cells, or PBMCs came the material, which was cDNA or gDNA.

The CDR3 totals 16 residues. The V gene's germline CDR1 is ENHRY and CDR2 SYGVKD. V dropped 0 bases and J dropped 4; count of bases not matched to a gene: 7. The authors' processing: Counts of nucleated cells, estimated from reference gene primer amplification, were obtained. Measured with immunoSEQ multiplex PCR; TCRdb has only the in-frame clones, and not every one. V and J calls and clone size follow that table, whereas D and trimming were derived from the DNA. The sample holds around 71,000 clones, approximately 85% seen once. This clonotype was obtained from a man aged 80 or over with acute or convalescent COVID-19. The sample was peripheral blood. The rearrangement joins TRBV10-3 to TRBJ2-5; TRBD1 aligns across 8 bases. Here the CDR3 DNA reads TGTGCCATCAGTGAGTCGGCGCAGGGGGCCGTAGAGACCCAGTACTTC. Translating it yields CAISESAQGAVETQYF.